A single sample is the source of the 15 T cell receptor beta chains below, sequenced in a study of blood T cells in healthy people across ages. A second PCR of 7 to 11 cycles used a sample-barcoded 5' primer and a J-beta primer mix. TCRdb independently ran MiXCR on the 5' RACE reads; one entry per CDR3 protein. This sample has about 1.4 million distinct CDR3 sequences, with approximately 59% found just once. The sequenced sample was blood. The source is a man aged 18 to 35 in good health.

The V gene is TRBV29-1, the J gene TRBJ1-4; the D gene is possibly TRBD1 (6 bases). Trimming shortened V by 6 bases and J by 4 bases, and 12 bases separated the two germline ends. Germline V gene lookup returns CDR1 SQVTM and CDR2 ANQGSEA. This CDR3 is 13 amino acids long. The CDR3 bases are TGCAGCGTGACAGGCGCGGATAATGAAAAACTGTTTTTT. Translated: CSVTGADNEKLFF.

DNA for the CDR3: TGTGCCAGCAGTTACGGGACAGGGGAAGCTTTCTTT. This codes for CASSYGTGEAFF. The rearrangement joins TRBV6-5 to TRBJ1-1, with TRBD1 matching over 9 bases. Germline V gives CDR1 MNHEY, CDR2 SVGAGI. With V trimmed by 2 bases and J by 8 bases, 0 bases remained unmatched. This CDR3 has 12 amino acids.

This clonotype turned up a few times. V is TRBV24-1 and J is TRBJ2-3; TRBD1 matches at 9 bases. CDR1 is KGHDR and CDR2 is SFDVKD in the germline V gene. V shed 0 bases, J shed 3 bases, and the junction held 9 bases outside the gene matches. The CDR3 is 18 residues long. CDR3 amino acids: CATSDLRGTGKGTDTQYF. The CDR3 DNA reads TGTGCCACCAGTGATTTGCGGGGGACAGGGAAAGGAACAGATACGCAGTATTTT.

The chain carries TRBV7-9 and TRBJ2-4; no clear D gene. Germline V gives CDR1 SEHNR, CDR2 FQNEAQ (reference sequence). V was trimmed by 11 bases and J by 13 bases, leaving 24 bases between them. The CDR3 consists of 13 residues. CDR3 region: CACVPREGSKQYF. The CDR3 nucleotides read TGTGCCTGCGTGCCCCGAGAAGGCTCCAAGCAGTACTTC.

The chain recombines TRBV6-5 with TRBJ1-5; D perhaps matches TRBD1 (5 bases). Germline CDR1 and CDR2: MNHEY and SVGAGI. The CDR3 has 15 residues. V was clipped by 5 bases and J by 11 bases, with 22 bases between them. DNA of the CDR3: TGTGCCAGCAGTACAATTCAGGGCCCCCAAATAGCCCAGCATTTT. Its translation: CASSTIQGPQIAQHF.

There are a few counts of this clonotype. The chain employs TRBV6-5 and TRBJ2-1; D possibly corresponds to TRBD1 (5 bases). The CDR3 has 14 residues. The V gene lost 6 bases and the J gene lost 5 bases, with 14 bases spanning the gap. Germline-derived CDR1 and CDR2 are MNHEY and SVGAGI. CDR3 DNA: TGTGCCAGCAGACCTTTCCGACAGAACAATGAGCAGTTCTTC. Amino acid sequence: CASRPFRQNNEQFF.

V is TRBV4-1 and J is TRBJ2-4; 11 bases are a match to TRBD1. The J call is uncertain, as TRBJ2-7 better fits the DNA end. There are 17 residues in the CDR3. Germline values: CDR1 MGHRA, CDR2 YSYEKL. Here the CDR3 reads CASSQSPGQGATYEQYF. The CDR3 bases are TGCGCCAGCAGCCAAAGCCCTGGACAGGGGGCGACCTACGAGCAGTACTTC.

The V and J genes are TRBV5-1 and TRBJ2-1, with TRBD1 as a possible D gene (7 bases). Germline CDR1 is SGHRS and CDR2 is YFSETQ. Trimming removed 0 bases at V and 7 bases at J, with 14 bases between. This CDR3 spans 15 amino acids. CDR3 DNA: TGCGCCAGCAGCTTGGGAGGGTCAGGGGGGAATGAGCAGTTCTTC. As protein: CASSLGGSGGNEQFF. Looking up the rest from reference TRBV5-1 and TRBJ2-1 gives the full variable domain: KAGVTQTPRYLIKTRGQQVTLSCSPISGHRSVSWYQQTPGQGLQFLFEYFSETQRNKGNFPGRFSGRQFSNSRSEMNVSTLELGDSALYLCASSLGGSGGNEQFFGPGTRLTVL.

The table lists this clonotype with a few counts. The chain recombines TRBV10-3 with TRBJ1-2, with D unresolved. CDR1 is ENHRY and CDR2 is SYGVKD in the germline V gene. The CDR3 runs to 13 residues. The V end was cut by 3 bases, the J end by 0 bases, with 5 bases between. The CDR3: CAISDRANYGYTF. The CDR3 DNA is TGTGCCATCAGTGACAGAGCTAACTATGGCTACACCTTC.

The chain uses TRBV10-3 and TRBJ2-3; D is ambiguous. V was shortened by 5 bases and J by 2 bases, with 8 bases between the two germline ends. The CDR3 is made up of 13 amino acids. The germline CDR1 and CDR2 sequences are ENHRY and SYGVKD. The CDR3 protein is CAISTHPTDTQYF. CDR3 coding DNA: TGTGCCATCAGTACCCATCCCACAGATACGCAGTATTTT.

This rearrangement joins TRBV28 to TRBJ2-7; 9 nucleotides line up with TRBD1. There are 17 residues in the CDR3. Germline V lookup: CDR1 MDHEN, CDR2 SYDVKM. V trimming: 3 bases; J trimming: 2 bases; junction bases outside the gene matches: 11. CDR3 residues: CASSFPVGTGRPYEQYF. The DNA of the CDR3 is TGTGCCAGCAGTTTCCCTGTTGGGACAGGGAGACCCTACGAGCAGTACTTC.

The chain recombines TRBV20-1 with TRBJ2-1; 8 nucleotides agree with TRBD1. The CDR3 has 14 residues. CDR1 and CDR2 from the germline V gene are DFQATT and SNEGSKA (reference sequence). V was clipped by 6 bases and J by 4 bases; unmatched bases: 8. The CDR3 sequence: CSARGQVDYNEQFF. As DNA, the CDR3 is TGCAGTGCCAGGGGACAGGTTGATTACAATGAGCAGTTCTTC.

The gene calls are TRBV27 and TRBJ2-1; 8 positions agree with TRBD2. The J call is in doubt because the DNA end fits TRBJ2-7 better. CDR1 is MNHEY and CDR2 is SMNVEV in the germline V gene (reference sequence). This CDR3 comprises 16 residues. The CDR3 sequence is CASSFSGGLPYNEQYF. For the CDR3, the DNA is TGTGCCAGCAGTTTTTCGGGAGGGCTCCCTTACAATGAGCAGTACTTC.

V is TRBV4-1 and J is TRBJ2-5; D unresolved. V was cut by 0 bases and J by 1 base, with 6 bases left in between. CDR3 size: 14 residues. Germline V gene lookup returns CDR1 MGHRA and CDR2 YSYEKL. The DNA for the CDR3 is TGCGCCAGCAGCCAAGAGTGGTCCCAAGAGACCCAGTACTTC. This codes for CASSQEWSQETQYF.

The chain couples TRBV20-1 to TRBJ1-2, with a possible D match to TRBD1 (5 bases). CDR3 length: 14 amino acids. The germline V gene encodes CDR1 DFQATT and CDR2 SNEGSKA (reference sequence). V was clipped by 6 bases and J by 0 bases, with 14 bases between them. The CDR3, as DNA: TGCAGTGCCCCCGACAGCTTTTCTAACTATGGCTACACCTTC. This gives the protein CSAPDSFSNYGYTF.